This entry features one T cell receptor beta chain sequence. This specimen belongs to a study of blood T cell repertoires in COVID-19. Study information: Both acute and convalescent COVID-19 samples were obtained from the United States, Italy and Spain.

Generated by immunoSEQ multiplex PCR, the TCRdb table keeps only in-frame clones and is missing some. The sample includes about 170,000 clones, 83% seen only once; the top ten take under 2.5%. The length of the CDR3 is 13 residues. The junction had 4 bases not matched to a gene; V was cut back by 5 bases and J by 8 bases. Germline CDR1 is LGHDT and CDR2 is YNNKEL (reference sequence). Sequencing was done on a sample of peripheral blood. This clonotype originated in an elderly woman with acute or convalescent COVID-19. V usage is TRBV3-1 (or the pseudogene TRBV3-2) and J usage is TRBJ2-1, with 9 bases that match TRBD2. The CDR3 coding sequence is TGTGCCAGCAGCAACGGACTAGCGCATGAGCAGTTCTTC. Translated: CASSNGLAHEQFF.